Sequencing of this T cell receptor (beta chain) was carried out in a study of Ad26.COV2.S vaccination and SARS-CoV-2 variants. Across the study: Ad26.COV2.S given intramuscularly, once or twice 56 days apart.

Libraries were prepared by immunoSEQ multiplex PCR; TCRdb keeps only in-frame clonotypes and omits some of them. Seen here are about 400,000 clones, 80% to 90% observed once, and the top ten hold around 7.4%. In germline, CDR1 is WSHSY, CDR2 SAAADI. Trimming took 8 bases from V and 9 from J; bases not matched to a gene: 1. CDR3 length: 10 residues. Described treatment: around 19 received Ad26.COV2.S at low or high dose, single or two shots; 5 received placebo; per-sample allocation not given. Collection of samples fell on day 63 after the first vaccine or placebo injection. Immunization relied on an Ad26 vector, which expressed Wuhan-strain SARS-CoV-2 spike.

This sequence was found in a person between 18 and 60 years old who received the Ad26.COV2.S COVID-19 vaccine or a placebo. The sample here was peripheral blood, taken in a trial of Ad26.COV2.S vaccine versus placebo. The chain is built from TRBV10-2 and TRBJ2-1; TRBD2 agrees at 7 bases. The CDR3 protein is CASGEGEQFF. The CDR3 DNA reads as TGCGCCAGCGGGGAGGGTGAGCAGTTCTTC.